This note documents a single TCR beta chain sequence. The record originates from a study of control samples from healthy donors and cancer patients. Method: immunoSEQ multiplex PCR; TCRdb's copy keeps in-frame clones and lacks some. Of about 130,000 clones listed, approximately 92% are singletons. The CDR3 contains 15 residues. CDR1 ENHRY and CDR2 SYGVKD come from the germline V gene. V lost 10 bases, J lost 6 bases, and 14 bases stayed unmatched. This TCR was recovered from a woman between 50 and 59 years old in good health. The chain employs TRBV10-3 and TRBJ2-1; 8 bases match TRBD2. Sequenced sample: blood. CDR3 loop: CATLASTSGSNEQFF. In DNA, the CDR3 is TGTGCCACCCTTGCTTCTACTAGCGGATCCAATGAGCAGTTCTTC.